This T cell receptor (beta chain) originates from a study of T cells expressing NK-cell markers. Overall study findings and caveats: Uncertainty persisted over the HCMV specificity of expanded NKG2C+ T cell clones. Of the CD8+ T cell pool in several donors, roughly 1.0-7.5% was accounted for by dominant NKG2C+ clonotypes.

TCRdb reprocessed the 5' RACE reads, with one entry per CDR3 protein and no DNA. The record lists about 390,000 distinct CDR3 sequences, of which the ten most abundant hold roughly a tenth. As to this clonotype: The antigen remains undetermined.

Per germline, CDR1 DFQATT and CDR2 SNEGSKA (reference sequence). CDR3 length: 13 residues. This chain links TRBV20-1 with TRBJ2-2. This receptor was identified in a woman aged 45-59 years in good health. Material for sequencing was blood T cells: a sorted CD56 or NKG2C T cell subset, CD4+ or CD8+ T cells, or bulk PBMC T cells (not recorded which). CDR3 sequence: CSAREANTGELFF.